This TCR beta chain was sequenced in a study of OX40 agonist ivuxolimab in advanced cancers. A note on the overall study: Ivuxolimab was a fully human IgG2 agonistic monoclonal antibody targeting the costimulatory receptor OX40 (CD134). Intravenous ivuxolimab was administered to patients every 2 weeks at six dose levels: 0.01, 0.1, 0.3, 1.5, 3 and 10 mg/kg. Of the approximately 54 dose-escalation patients, hepatocellular carcinoma was present in around 20, melanoma in some 15, renal cell carcinoma in 9 and head and neck cancer in 9. In the dose-escalation cohort, more than 75% of patients were male, and the mean age was about 55 years, with a range of about 23 to 85. Patients were allowed to have had prior anti-PD-1, anti-PD-L1 or anti-CTLA-4 therapy, and 30% to 40% of the dose-escalation patients had previously received checkpoint inhibitors. Partial responses were achieved by three dose-escalation patients, of whom one had hepatocellular carcinoma and two had cutaneous melanoma. The purpose of peripheral TCRbeta sequencing was to test whether ivuxolimab changed TCR sequence diversity and led to clonal T-cell expansion. The paper covers the monotherapy dose-escalation part of the phase I ivuxolimab trial, which included N = 52 patients. The research as a whole found: Clonal expansion of both CD4+ and CD8+ blood T cells was observed from baseline to week 6 at doses 0.1 to 3.0 mg/kg. Antigen specificity was not determined for the clonally expanded peripheral T cells. Low levels of normalized T-cell clonal expansion were also seen in some patients who did not respond. In the 0.1-3.0 mg/kg groups, partial responders were among the patients with the lowest normalized peripheral clonal expansion, particularly in CD8+ T cells. After ivuxolimab, more expanded clones were found on average in CD8+ T cells than in CD4+ T cells.

The trial excluded patients who had a history of autoimmune disease or who were on systemic immunosuppression. Peripheral blood for TCR sequencing was collected from all dose cohorts at baseline, on cycle 4 day 1, and on cycle 7 day 1. Samples were obtained from an open-label, multicenter, first-in-human phase I dose-escalation trial of ivuxolimab. Adults with locally advanced or metastatic head and neck squamous cell, hepatocellular, melanoma or renal cell carcinoma were enrolled in the trial. Before TCR sequencing, CD4+ T cells and CD8+ T cells from peripheral blood were sorted into separate populations. Details on this clone: The target of this receptor is not known. Per-base quality was not reported, and no clone a single base away is much larger than it.

V lost 6 bases and J lost 8 bases; the stretch between them is 14 bases long. The germline V gene (reference sequence) gives CDR1 as LNHDA and CDR2 as SQIVND. Including the terminal cysteine and phenylalanine, the CDR3 comprises 14 residues. CDR3 DNA only is kept here, 42 bases in frame from base 1. Genomic DNA was isolated from the sorted cells so that the TCRbeta CDR3 region could be sequenced. The immunoSEQ Assay was used for sequencing of TCRbeta CDR3 regions. TCRdb provides this immuneACCESS table in a form limited to in-frame rearrangements. Some clones are lacking; in checked studies, under half of them reflect an unresolved V gene, and why the rest are absent is not known. The sample table records about 110,000 clones; 75% to 95% of these occur just once. The top ten clones comprise roughly 0.66% of the sample.

Source: CD4+ or CD8+ T cells sorted from blood, taken in a trial of the OX40 agonist ivuxolimab. The receptor was isolated from an adult with an advanced solid tumor such as melanoma, head and neck, liver or kidney cancer. The rearrangement combines TRBV19 with TRBJ1-6; the D segment could be TRBD1, given 6 matching bases. Here the CDR3 is given as CASSLQGGDSPLHF. The DNA sequence follows: TGTGCCAGTAGCCTACAGGGTGGGGATTCACCCCTCCACTTT.